What follows are 10 T cell receptor beta chains derived from one specimen sequenced in a study of blood T cell repertoires in COVID-19. Measured with immunoSEQ multiplex PCR; TCRdb has only the in-frame clones, and not every one. The sample holds 250,000 to 350,000 clones; 75% to 90% are singletons and the top ten take about 3%. The sequencing sample was made of peripheral blood. The receptors come from a woman in her 30s with active or convalescent COVID-19.

V is TRBV5-4 and J is TRBJ2-7; 7 bases fit TRBD1. Germline CDR1 reads SGHNT; CDR2 reads YYREEE (reference sequence). The CDR3 consists of 13 residues. Trimming took 2 bases from V and 4 from J; bases not matched to a gene: 3. CDR3 DNA sequence: TGTGCCAGCAGCTTTGACAGGGCGTACGAGCAGTACTTC. Encoded protein: CASSFDRAYEQYF.

To note about this clone: This CDR3 is also generated by other DNA sequences in the sample. CDR3 residues: CASSLAVAGGTDTQYF. DNA for the CDR3: TGTGCCAGCAGCTTAGCGGTGGCGGGGGGCACAGATACGCAGTATTTT. This chain links TRBV7-2 with TRBJ2-3, with TRBD2 matching 7 bases. The germline CDR1 and CDR2 sequences are SGHTA and FQGNSA. The length of the CDR3 is 16 residues. With 0 bases clipped from V and 1 base from J, the junction kept 4 bases outside the gene matches.

This rearrangement joins TRBV7-9 to TRBJ2-3; TRBD2 might be the D (6 bases). This CDR3 is built from 14 residues. Germline CDR1 reads SEHNR; CDR2 reads FQNEAQ (reference sequence). V lost 2 bases and J 4 bases, leaving 10 bases between the germline ends. The CDR3, as DNA: TGTGCCAGCAGCTTACGGGAGCTATCAGATACGCAGTATTTT. As protein: CASSLRELSDTQYF. Full variable domain (missing parts from reference TRBV7-9 and TRBJ2-3): DTGVSQNPRHKITKRGQNVTFRCDPISEHNRLYWYRQTLGQGPEFLTYFQNEAQLEKSRLLSDRFSAERPKGSFSTLEIQRTEQGDSAMYLCASSLRELSDTQYFGPGTRLTVL.

This rearrangement joins TRBV9 to TRBJ1-1; possible D gene TRBD1, 5 bases. Germline V gene lookup returns CDR1 SGDLS and CDR2 YYNGEE. The CDR3 extends over 14 amino acids. Trimming shortened V by 0 bases and J by 3 bases, and 9 bases separated the two germline ends. CDR3 bases: TGTGCCAGCAGCGTAGAACAGGCCTACACTGAAGCTTTCTTT. The encoded protein is CASSVEQAYTEAFF. Full variable domain (remainder filled in from reference TRBV9 and TRBJ1-1): DSGVTQTPKHLITATGQRVTLRCSPRSGDLSVYWYQQSLDQGLQFLIQYYNGEERAKGNILERFSAQQFPDLHSELNLSSLELGDSALYFCASSVEQAYTEAFFGQGTRLTVV.

The chain links TRBV19 to TRBJ2-3; 11 bases fit TRBD2. After removal of 4 bases from V and 3 bases from J, the junction contained 6 bases not matched to a gene. The CDR3 runs to 16 residues. CDR1 LNHDA and CDR2 SQIVND come from the germline V gene (reference sequence). This CDR3 is CASSRSLAGGTDTQYF. The CDR3 nucleotides read TGTGCCAGTAGTAGGTCCCTAGCGGGGGGAACAGATACGCAGTATTTT.

The J gene is TRBJ2-3, the V gene TRBV4-3, with D uncertain. The length of the CDR3 is 17 residues. Trimming cost V 0 bases and J 0 bases, with 13 bases left between them. Germline CDR1 is LGHNA and CDR2 is YSLEER. CDR3 bases: TGCGCCAGCAGCCAAGAGCCTACCCGCGGCAGCACAGATACGCAGTATTTT. Encoded protein: CASSQEPTRGSTDTQYF.

The chain carries TRBV5-4 and TRBJ2-5; D might be TRBD2 (6 bases). The germline gives CDR1 SGHNT, CDR2 YYREEE (reference sequence). The CDR3 loop spans 14 amino acids. The ends were cut back, 0 bases at V and 2 bases at J, with 8 bases in the middle. CDR3 nucleotides: TGTGCCAGCAGCTTGGAGCGGGTGCAAGAGACCCAGTACTTC. Amino acid sequence: CASSLERVQETQYF.

With regard to this clone: The junction shows a germline mismatch at one end, possibly a read error. The J gene is TRBJ1-6, the V gene TRBV9; no definite D call. Germline V gene data show CDR1 as SGDLS and CDR2 as YYNGEE. The CDR3 totals 15 residues. The CDR3 region is CASSVVGSNNSPLHF. The CDR3 DNA reads TGTGCCAGCAGCGTAGTGGGCTCCAATAATTCACCCCTCCACTTT.

The V call is TRBV25-1, the J call TRBJ1-1, with D perhaps TRBD1 (5 bases). The CDR3 has 15 residues. The germline gives CDR1 MGHDK, CDR2 SYGVNS. Trimming stripped 6 bases from V and 0 bases from J, with 14 bases between. CDR3 DNA sequence: TGTGCCAGCAGGGAGTTTAGGGGCATGAACACTGAAGCTTTCTTT. It codes for CASREFRGMNTEAFF.

The genes are TRBV30 and TRBJ2-7; D is perhaps TRBD1 (5 bases). There are 15 residues in the CDR3. V was shortened by 5 bases and J by 7 bases, with 24 bases between the two germline ends. CDR1 and CDR2 from the germline V gene are GTSNPN and SVGIG (reference sequence). The CDR3 DNA sequence: TGTGCCTGGGTCCTCGGAGTAGGGGCCTTTAGGGAGCAGTACTTC. Translation: CAWVLGVGAFREQYF.